The 17 T cell receptor beta chains in this list originate from one sample, sequenced in a study of beta chain features in type 1 diabetes. The antigens for these receptors are not known. Study results and caveats: Moderately but significantly shorter TCRB CDR3s were found in Type 1 diabetes patients in all four CD4+ subsets.

The sequenced template was cDNA made from the entire isolated RNA. The method was immunoSEQ multiplex PCR; TCRdb's version includes in-frame clones alone and lacks a portion of them. The sample records some 640,000 clones, over 13% being singletons. The sequencing input was naive CD4+ T cells from blood. The receptors stem from a man aged 18-30 years with type 1 diabetes.

This clone has more than one count but fewer than ten. Distinct nucleotide sequences in the sample also encode this CDR3. The chain couples TRBV29-1 to TRBJ2-3; no definite D call. The CDR3 extends over 11 amino acids. Per the germline V gene, CDR1 is SQVTM and CDR2 is ANQGSEA. V lost 7 bases and J 4 bases, leaving 9 bases between the germline ends. CDR3 region: CSARSSDTQYF. The CDR3 coding sequence is TGCAGCGCCCGGAGTTCAGATACGCAGTATTTT.

This clone was detected only a few times. V usage is TRBV2 and J usage is TRBJ2-3; 14 bases are a match to TRBD2. Germline CDR1 reads SNHLY; CDR2 reads FYNNEI. J was trimmed by 5 bases and V by 8 bases; bases with no gene match: 6. CDR3 length: 15 residues. CDR3: CASSPGTSGRDTQYF. CDR3 DNA: TGTGCCAGCTCACCGGGGACTAGCGGGAGAGATACGCAGTATTTT.

The J gene is TRBJ2-1, the V gene TRBV6-5; D is possibly TRBD1 (5 bases). The V end was cut by 8 bases, the J end by 1 base, with 15 bases between. This CDR3 is 15 amino acids long. Germline V lookup: CDR1 MNHEY, CDR2 SVGAGI. The CDR3 nucleotides read TGTGCCAGCCGAGGAACGGCAGGGTCCTACAATGAGCAGTTCTTC. Its translation: CASRGTAGSYNEQFF.

The table lists this clone with a few counts. This chain joins TRBV4-3 and TRBJ1-6; D possibly corresponds to TRBD1 (6 bases). The germline gives CDR1 LGHNA, CDR2 YSLEER. V lost 0 bases to trimming and J lost 9 bases, with 15 bases between them. The CDR3 loop spans 16 amino acids. The CDR3 reads CASSQEGRIGGSPLHF. Here the CDR3 DNA reads TGCGCCAGCAGCCAAGAGGGGAGGATAGGGGGTTCACCCCTCCACTTT.

This clone was seen more than once but under ten times. The chain employs TRBV29-1 and TRBJ1-4; the D is unclear. CDR1 SQVTM and CDR2 ANQGSEA come from the germline V gene. V dropped 6 bases and J dropped 6 bases, with 14 bases sitting between them. The CDR3 runs 13 residues. The CDR3 loop is CSVPGGSDEKLFF. Written as DNA, the CDR3 is TGCAGCGTCCCGGGAGGGTCCGATGAAAAACTGTTTTTT.

The rearrangement links TRBV4-2 to TRBJ2-7; 10 positions match TRBD1. The V segment lost 0 bases and the J segment 3 bases; nucleotides outside the gene matches: 5. This CDR3 is 16 amino acids long. Germline lookup yields CDR1 LGHNA and CDR2 YNFKEQ. The CDR3 DNA is TGTGCCAGCAGCCAAGATGGGGGACAGGGGTTCTACGAGCAGTACTTC. Amino acid sequence: CASSQDGGQGFYEQYF.

This clone was seen only a few times. The genes are TRBV9 and TRBJ2-6; D gene ambiguous. Germline CDR1 reads SGDLS; CDR2 reads YYNGEE. The CDR3 runs 15 residues. Trimming stripped 4 bases from V and 3 bases from J, with 11 bases between. The CDR3 DNA follows: TGTGCCAGCAGCCCCCGCACGAGTGGGGCCAACGTCCTGACTTTC. It is translated as CASSPRTSGANVLTF.

This clone was recorded only once. The chain is built from TRBV19 and TRBJ2-1; 10 positions match TRBD2. V was pared by 5 bases and J by 3 bases, with 10 bases of the junction left unmatched. The CDR3 length is 17 residues. Germline loops: CDR1 LNHDA, CDR2 SQIVND (reference sequence). This CDR3 reads CASSPGIAGGIYNEQFF. CDR3 coding DNA: TGTGCCAGTAGTCCCGGGATAGCGGGAGGAATCTACAATGAGCAGTTCTTC.

V gene TRBV30 combines with J gene TRBJ2-7, with unresolved D. Looked up from germline, CDR1 is GTSNPN and CDR2 is SVGIG (reference sequence). V lost 3 bases and J 3 bases, leaving 18 bases between the germline ends. The CDR3 length is 15 residues. In DNA form, the CDR3 reads TGTGCCTGGAGCCCGGAGACGACCTACTACTACGAGCAGTACTTC. The encoded protein is CAWSPETTYYYEQYF.

This clone was seen only a few times. This chain connects TRBV4-2 to TRBJ1-2; 9 bases match TRBD1. Germline loops: CDR1 LGHNA, CDR2 YNFKEQ. The CDR3 has 14 residues. V lost 1 base to trimming and J lost 6 bases; unmatched junction nucleotides: 3. DNA of the CDR3: TGTGCCAGCAGCCAAGGAGGGACAGGGAATGGCTACACCTTC. Protein sequence: CASSQGGTGNGYTF.

This clone was seen a few times. V gene TRBV7-9 combines with J gene TRBJ1-1; possibly TRBD1 for D (5 bases). The CDR3 is 13 amino acids. Trimming stripped 4 bases from V and 11 bases from J, with 17 bases between. Germline-derived CDR1 and CDR2 are SEHNR and FQNEAQ (reference sequence). This CDR3 reads CASSSDGGRGAFF. CDR3 sequence (DNA): TGTGCCAGCAGCTCCGATGGGGGAAGGGGCGCTTTCTTT.

This clone was observed a few times. CDR3 coding DNA: TGTGCCAGCAGCCGGGACAGGGAATATGGCTACACCTTC. Its translation is CASSRDREYGYTF. The rearrangement joins TRBV14 to TRBJ1-2; TRBD1 agrees at 9 bases. The CDR3 runs to 13 residues. V dropped 4 bases and J dropped 5; count of bases not matched to a gene: 2. The germline V gene encodes CDR1 SGHDN and CDR2 FVKESK.

This clone was picked up a small number of times. The chain is built from TRBV29-1 and TRBJ2-5; tentatively, D is TRBD1 (6 bases). The CDR3 covers 15 residues. Germline V CDR1 and CDR2: SQVTM, ANQGSEA. V gave up 2 bases and J gave up 5 bases, with 18 bases separating them. In DNA form, the CDR3 reads TGCAGCGTTGAATCGGCGGCGAGAAGGGGGGAGACCCAGTACTTC. Its protein product is CSVESAARRGETQYF.

The V call is TRBV7-9, the J call TRBJ1-1; perhaps TRBD1 as D (6 bases). Germline CDR1 SEHNR, CDR2 FQNEAQ (reference sequence). The CDR3 is 14 residues long. V lost 6 bases to trimming and J lost 2 bases, with 13 bases between them. CDR3 bases: TGTGCCAGCAGTGACAGGCTCCCAAACACTGAAGCTTTCTTT. Translation: CASSDRLPNTEAFF.

This clone was found a few times. Other nucleotide sequences in the sample specify the same CDR3. The gene calls are TRBV15 and TRBJ2-7; D is ambiguous. From germline, CDR1 is LNHNV and CDR2 YYDKDF (reference sequence). The CDR3 has 13 residues. Trimming cost V 3 bases and J 1 base, with 7 bases left between them. The CDR3 region is CATSRDVSYEQYF. The CDR3 coding sequence is TGTGCCACCAGCAGGGACGTTTCCTACGAGCAGTACTTC.

V and J are TRBV9 and TRBJ2-7; D perhaps matches TRBD2 (6 bases). V lost 3 bases and J lost 10, with 20 bases in between. Germline V lookup: CDR1 SGDLS, CDR2 YYNGEE. The CDR3 contains 14 residues. CDR3 protein: CASSDPRNPGLQYF. DNA of the CDR3: TGTGCCAGCAGCGACCCGCGAAACCCGGGACTTCAGTACTTC.

This clone was observed a handful of times. V usage is TRBV5-1 and J usage is TRBJ2-1; TRBD2 agrees at 11 bases. Germline-derived CDR1 and CDR2 are SGHRS and YFSETQ. The CDR3 sequence is 15 residues long. The V and J ends lost 4 bases and 7 bases, in that order; junction bases with no gene match: 7. This CDR3 is CASSNSGRAGNEQFF. CDR3 in DNA: TGCGCCAGCAGCAATAGCGGGAGGGCCGGGAATGAGCAGTTCTTC.